This T cell receptor beta chain emerged from a study of blood T cell repertoires in COVID-19. Study as a whole: Acute and convalescent COVID-19 specimens originated in the United States, Italy and Spain.

Profiled with immunoSEQ multiplex PCR; TCRdb holds only in-frame clones, not every one. The sample records just over 300,000 clones, around 91% being singletons. Individuals drawn from 24 US areas were about 18 to 100 years old. CDR1 and CDR2 (germline): MDHEN, SYDVKM. The CDR3 consists of 15 residues. Trimming at V came to 6 bases and at J to 8 bases, leaving 13 bases not matched to a gene. Sequencing was carried out using PBMCs or T cells enriched from blood (not recorded which). The V gene is TRBV28, the J gene TRBJ1-2; TRBD1 aligns across 9 bases. This TCR was sampled from a woman between 18 and 29 years old with acute COVID-19. The CDR3 DNA reads TGTGCCAGCAGGTCTCCCCCGGACAGGGGTGGGGGCTACACCTTC. Its translation is CASRSPPDRGGGYTF.